A single T cell receptor beta chain is shown here with its context. The antigen is unknown. Each sample came from a Caucasian adult donor living in Nashville, Tennessee. This entry comes from a study of shared clonotypes between healthy human individuals. Study outcomes and limitations: Genetic and exposure-history diversity was limited by the few donors. Relative to memory subsets, naive subsets generally showed larger estimated richness. Relative to clonotypes present in all four donors, those not shared had lower generation probabilities.

Measured with immunoSEQ multiplex PCR; TCRdb has only the in-frame clones, and not every one. The repertoire holds 950,000 to 1,200,000 clones, with approximately 75% as singletons. CDR1 is MGHRA, CDR2 YSYEKL, per germline. Trimming shortened V by 1 base and J by 4 bases, and 10 bases separated the two germline ends. The CDR3 has 14 residues. The TCR comes from a man aged 18 to 30 in good health. Some clones in this sample may be carry-over from other donors' samples. The gene calls are TRBV4-1 and TRBJ1-2; the D is unclear. What was sequenced was memory CD4+ T cells from PBMCs. This sample's subset: CD45RA-negative fraction. The CDR3 sequence: CASSQVLGTYGYTF. The CDR3 coding sequence is TGCGCCAGCAGCCAAGTATTGGGCACCTATGGCTACACCTTC.